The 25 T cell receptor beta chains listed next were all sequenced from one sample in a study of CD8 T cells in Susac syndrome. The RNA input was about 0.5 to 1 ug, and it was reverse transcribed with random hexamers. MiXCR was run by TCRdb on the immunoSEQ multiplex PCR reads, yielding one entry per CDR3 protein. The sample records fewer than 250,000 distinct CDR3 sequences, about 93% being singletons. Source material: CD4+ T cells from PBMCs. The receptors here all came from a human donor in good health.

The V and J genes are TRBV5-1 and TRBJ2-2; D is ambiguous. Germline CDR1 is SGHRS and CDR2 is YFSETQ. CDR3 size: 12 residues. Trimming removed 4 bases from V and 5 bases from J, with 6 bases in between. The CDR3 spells CASSDGTGELFF. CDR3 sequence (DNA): TGCGCCAGCAGCGATGGAACCGGGGAGCTGTTTTTT.

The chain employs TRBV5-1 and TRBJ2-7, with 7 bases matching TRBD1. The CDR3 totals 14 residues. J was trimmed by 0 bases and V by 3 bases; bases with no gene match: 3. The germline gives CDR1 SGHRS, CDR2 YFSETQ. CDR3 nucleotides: TGCGCCAGCAGCTGGACAGGTGGCTCCTACGAGCAGTACGTC. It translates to CASSWTGGSYEQYV.

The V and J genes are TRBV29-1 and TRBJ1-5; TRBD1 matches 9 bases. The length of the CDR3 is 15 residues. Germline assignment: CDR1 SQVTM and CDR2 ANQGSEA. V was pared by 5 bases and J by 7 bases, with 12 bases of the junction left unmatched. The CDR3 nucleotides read TGCAGCGTTAAAGCAGGGACAGGGAGGGAACAGCCCCAGCATTTT. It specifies CSVKAGTGREQPQHF.

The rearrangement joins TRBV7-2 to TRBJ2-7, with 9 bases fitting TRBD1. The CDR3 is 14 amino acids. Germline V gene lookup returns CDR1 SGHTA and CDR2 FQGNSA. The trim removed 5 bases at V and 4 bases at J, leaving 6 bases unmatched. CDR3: CASSPQTGGYEQYV. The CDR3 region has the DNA TGTGCCAGCAGCCCTCAGACAGGGGGGTACGAGCAGTACGTC.

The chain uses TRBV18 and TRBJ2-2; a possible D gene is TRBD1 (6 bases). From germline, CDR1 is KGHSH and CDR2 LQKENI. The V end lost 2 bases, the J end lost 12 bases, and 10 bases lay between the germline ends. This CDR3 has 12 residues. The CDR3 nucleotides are TGTGCCAGCTCACCAGGACAGACTCAGCTGTTTTTT. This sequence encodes CASSPGQTQLFF.

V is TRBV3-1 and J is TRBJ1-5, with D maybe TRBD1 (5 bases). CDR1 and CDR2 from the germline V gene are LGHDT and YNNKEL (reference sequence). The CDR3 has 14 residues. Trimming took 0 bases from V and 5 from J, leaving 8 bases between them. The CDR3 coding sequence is TGTGCCAGCAGCCAAGATCCCAGGGATCAGCCCCAGCATTTT. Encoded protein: CASSQDPRDQPQHF.

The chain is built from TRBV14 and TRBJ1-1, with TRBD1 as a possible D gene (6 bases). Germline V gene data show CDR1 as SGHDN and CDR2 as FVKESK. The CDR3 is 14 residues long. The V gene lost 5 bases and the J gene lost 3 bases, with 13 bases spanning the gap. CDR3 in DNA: TGTGCCAGCAGCGGCAGGGGCCGATACACTGAAGCTTTCTTT. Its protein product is CASSGRGRYTEAFF. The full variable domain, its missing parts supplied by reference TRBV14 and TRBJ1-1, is EAGVTQFPSHSVIEKGQTVTLRCDPISGHDNLYWYRRVMGKEIKFLLHFVKESKQDESGMPNNRFLAERTGGTYSTLKVQPAELEDSGVYFCASSGRGRYTEAFFGQGTRLTVV.

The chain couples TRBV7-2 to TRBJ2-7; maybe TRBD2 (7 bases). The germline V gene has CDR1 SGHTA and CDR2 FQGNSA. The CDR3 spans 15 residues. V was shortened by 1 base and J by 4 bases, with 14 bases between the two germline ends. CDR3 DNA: TGTGCCAGCAGCTTAGTTTCGGGGGGCCAGTACGAGCAGTACGTC. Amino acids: CASSLVSGGQYEQYV.

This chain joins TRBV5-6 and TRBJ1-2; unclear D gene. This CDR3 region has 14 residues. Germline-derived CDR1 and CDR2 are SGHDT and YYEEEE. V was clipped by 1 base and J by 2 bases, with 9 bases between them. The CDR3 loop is CASSLKTDNYGYTF. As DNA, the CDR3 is TGTGCCAGCAGCTTGAAAACAGACAACTATGGCTACACCTTC.

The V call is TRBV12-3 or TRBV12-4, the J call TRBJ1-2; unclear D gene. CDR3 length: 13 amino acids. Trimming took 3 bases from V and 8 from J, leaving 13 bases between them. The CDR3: CASSLTGTFGYTF. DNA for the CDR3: TGTGCCAGCAGTTTGACCGGCACATTCGGCTACACCTTC.

CDR3 sequence: CSVPGSGGMETQYF. The CDR3 bases are TGCAGCGTTCCAGGTTCAGGGGGCATGGAGACCCAGTACTTC. The J gene is TRBJ2-5, the V gene TRBV29-1; TRBD1 matches 8 bases. From germline, CDR1 is SQVTM and CDR2 ANQGSEA. CDR3 length equals 14 residues. V lost 5 bases and J lost 5; bases outside the gene matches: 10.

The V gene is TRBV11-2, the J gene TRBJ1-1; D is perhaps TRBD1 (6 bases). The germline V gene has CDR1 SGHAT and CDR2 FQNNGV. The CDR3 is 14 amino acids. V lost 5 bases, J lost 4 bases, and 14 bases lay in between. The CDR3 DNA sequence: TGTGCCAGCAGCCCACCGACAGGAGCCACTGAAGCTTTCTTT. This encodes CASSPPTGATEAFF.

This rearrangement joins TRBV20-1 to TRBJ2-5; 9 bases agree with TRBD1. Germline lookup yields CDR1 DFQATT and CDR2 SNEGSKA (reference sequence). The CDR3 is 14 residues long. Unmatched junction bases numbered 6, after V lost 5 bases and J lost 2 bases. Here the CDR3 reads CSAVPGQGQETQYF. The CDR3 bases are TGCAGTGCTGTACCGGGACAGGGACAAGAGACCCAGTACTTC.

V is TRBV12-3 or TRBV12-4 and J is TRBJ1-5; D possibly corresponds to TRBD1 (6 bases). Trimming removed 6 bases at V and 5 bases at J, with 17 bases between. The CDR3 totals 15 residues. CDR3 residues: CASSRGRGSHQPQHF. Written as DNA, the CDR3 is TGTGCCAGCAGCCGGGGCAGGGGATCCCATCAGCCCCAGCATTTT.

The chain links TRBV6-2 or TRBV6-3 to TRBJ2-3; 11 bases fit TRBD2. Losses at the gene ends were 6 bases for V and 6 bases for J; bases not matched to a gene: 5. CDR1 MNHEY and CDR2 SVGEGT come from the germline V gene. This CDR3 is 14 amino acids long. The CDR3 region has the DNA TGTGCCAGCAGGTTAGCGGGGGGGCCGGATACGCAGTATTTT. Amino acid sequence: CASRLAGGPDTQYF.

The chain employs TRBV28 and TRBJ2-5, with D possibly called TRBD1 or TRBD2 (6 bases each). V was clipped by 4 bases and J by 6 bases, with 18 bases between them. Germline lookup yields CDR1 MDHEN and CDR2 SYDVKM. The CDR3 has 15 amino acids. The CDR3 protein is CASSSSPGAGKTQYF. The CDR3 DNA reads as TGTGCCAGCAGTTCCAGCCCGGGGGCTGGGAAGACCCAGTACTTC.

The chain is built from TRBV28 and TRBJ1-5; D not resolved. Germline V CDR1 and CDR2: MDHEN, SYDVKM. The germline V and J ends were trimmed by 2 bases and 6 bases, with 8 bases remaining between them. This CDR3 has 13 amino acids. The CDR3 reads CASSLPGSQPQHF. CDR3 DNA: TGTGCCAGCAGTTTACCGGGTAGTCAGCCCCAGCATTTT. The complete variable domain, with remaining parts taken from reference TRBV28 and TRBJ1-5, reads DVKVTQSSRYLVKRTGEKVFLECVQDMDHENMFWYRQDPGLGLRLIYFSYDVKMKEKGDIPEGYSVSREKKERFSLILESASTNQTSMYLCASSLPGSQPQHFGDGTRLSIL.

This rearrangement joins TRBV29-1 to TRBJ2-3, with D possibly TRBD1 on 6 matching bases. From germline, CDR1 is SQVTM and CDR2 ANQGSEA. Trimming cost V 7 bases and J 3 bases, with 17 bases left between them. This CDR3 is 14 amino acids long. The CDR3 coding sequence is TGCAGCGGTGATACAGGGTTTCGGACAGATACGCAGTATTTT. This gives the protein CSGDTGFRTDTQYF.

This chain's CDR3 is CASSLGQGIRHPQPQHF. Written as DNA, the CDR3 is TGTGCCAGCAGTTTGGGGCAGGGGATCCGTCATCCCCAGCCCCAGCATTTT. The chain combines TRBV12-3 or TRBV12-4 with TRBJ1-5; maybe TRBD1 (6 bases). This CDR3 is built from 17 residues. Trimming shortened V by 3 bases and J by 7 bases, and 22 bases separated the two germline ends.

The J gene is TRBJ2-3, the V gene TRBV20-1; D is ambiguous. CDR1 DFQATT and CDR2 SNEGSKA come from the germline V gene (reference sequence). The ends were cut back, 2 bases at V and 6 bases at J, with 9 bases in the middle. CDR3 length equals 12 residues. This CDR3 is CSARKRTDTQYF. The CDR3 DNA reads TGCAGTGCTAGAAAGAGGACGGATACGCAGTATTTT.

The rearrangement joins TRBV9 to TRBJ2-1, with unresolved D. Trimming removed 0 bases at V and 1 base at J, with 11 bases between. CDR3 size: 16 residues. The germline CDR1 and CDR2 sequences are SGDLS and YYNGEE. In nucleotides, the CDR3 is TGTGCCAGCAGCGTAGGGGCCTTGGGGTCCTACAATGAGCAGTTCTTC. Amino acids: CASSVGALGSYNEQFF.

The chain's CDR3 is CASRLRTSGNTIYF. DNA for the CDR3: TGTGCCAGCAGGCTTCGGACAAGCGGAAACACCATATATTTT. This sequence joins TRBV6-6 and TRBJ1-3; a possible D gene is TRBD1 (5 bases). The germline gives CDR1 MNHNY, CDR2 SVGAGI (reference sequence). V gave up 6 bases and J gave up 4 bases, with 13 bases separating them. The CDR3 has 14 amino acids.

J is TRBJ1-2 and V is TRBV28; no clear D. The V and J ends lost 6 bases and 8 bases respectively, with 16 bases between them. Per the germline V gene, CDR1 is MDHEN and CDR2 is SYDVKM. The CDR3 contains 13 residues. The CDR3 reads CASRLLRMAGYTF. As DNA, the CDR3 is TGTGCCAGCAGACTCCTTCGCATGGCGGGCTACACCTTC.

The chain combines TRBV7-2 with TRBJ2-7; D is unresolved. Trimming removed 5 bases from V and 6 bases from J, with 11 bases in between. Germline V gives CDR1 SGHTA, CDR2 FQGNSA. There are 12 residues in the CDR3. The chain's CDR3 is CASSTYKGEQYV. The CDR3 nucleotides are TGTGCCAGCAGCACTTACAAGGGCGAGCAGTACGTC.

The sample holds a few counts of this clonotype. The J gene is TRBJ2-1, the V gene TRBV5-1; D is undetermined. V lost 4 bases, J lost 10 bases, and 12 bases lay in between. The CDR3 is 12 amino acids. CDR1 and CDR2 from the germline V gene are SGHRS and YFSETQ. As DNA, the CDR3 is TGCGCCAGCAGCCCATCGGGTGCCGAGCAGTTCTTC. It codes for CASSPSGAEQFF. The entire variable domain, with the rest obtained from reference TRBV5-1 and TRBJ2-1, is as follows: KAGVTQTPRYLIKTRGQQVTLSCSPISGHRSVSWYQQTPGQGLQFLFEYFSETQRNKGNFPGRFSGRQFSNSRSEMNVSTLELGDSALYLCASSPSGAEQFFGPGTRLTVL.